This is a list of T cell receptor beta chains from one sample in a study of T cells expressing NK-cell markers. TCRdb re-called the 5' RACE reads and catalogs CDR3 proteins one per entry, DNA excluded. This sample lists fewer than 400,000 distinct CDR3 sequences; its ten largest clones have under 6.5%. The sample taken for sequencing was blood T cells: a sorted CD56 or NKG2C T cell subset, CD4+ or CD8+ T cells, or bulk PBMC T cells (not recorded which). These receptor sequences come from a man aged 18-69 years in good health. The CDR3 runs from the conserved cysteine through the conserved F or W. Each record gives: J gene, V gene, CDR3 length, CDR3 protein.

>TRBJ2-4|TRBV7-8|15
CASSLLGIAKNIQYF
>TRBJ2-7|TRBV4-1|16
CASSQGSDRILYEQYF
>TRBJ2-5|TRBV14|18
CASSPGQAGGLYQETQYF
>TRBJ1-2|TRBV12-3/TRBV12-4|15
CASSLGTGRGYGYTF
>TRBJ2-4|TRBV5-6|13
CASSRTEGVIQYF
>TRBJ2-7|TRBV3-1|12
CASSQGLSLQYF
>TRBJ2-7|TRBV7-9|13
CASSLAGAGEQYF
>TRBJ2-5|TRBV2|14
CASSDQNYQETQYF
>TRBJ1-5|TRBV24-1|14
CATSDFQRNQPQHF
>TRBJ2-2|TRBV5-1|16
CASTNTTGTTTGELFF
>TRBJ2-7|TRBV3-1|13
CASSQRITYEQYF
>TRBJ1-1|TRBV20-1|16
CSARDWAHVRGPEAFF
>TRBJ2-7|TRBV5-1|12
CASRLTGNEQYF
>TRBJ2-2|TRBV19|16
CASHTWGDGNTGELFF
>TRBJ1-4|TRBV10-3|15
CAISEGAGGNEKLFF
>TRBJ1-2|TRBV3-1|12
CASSPMSGGYTF
>TRBJ2-7|TRBV12-3/TRBV12-4|14
CASSSSGESYEQYF
>TRBJ2-1|TRBV11-2|15
CASSPSNGPNNEQFF
>TRBJ2-1|TRBV4-1|15
CASSWDTSSYNEQFF
>TRBJ1-5|TRBV7-8|16
CASSLELRAFNQPQHF
>TRBJ1-1|TRBV7-9|16
CASSILGGQMNTEAFF
>TRBJ1-2|TRBV5-4|14
CASSLAGPNYGYTF
>TRBJ2-7|TRBV11-1|14
CASSATRAGIEQYF
>TRBJ2-3|TRBV12-3/TRBV12-4|15
CASAGTGRNTDTQYF
>TRBJ1-4|TRBV3-1|15
CASSRRTATNEKLFF
>TRBJ1-6|TRBV3-1|14
CASSPSFSNSPLHF
>TRBJ2-5|TRBV7-7|14
CASSLFPGGETQYF
>TRBJ2-5|TRBV18|14
CASSPGVRRETQYF
>TRBJ2-3|TRBV9|16
CASRPTSGGLVDTQYF
>TRBJ2-7|TRBV20-1|13
CSAIDPIGYEQYF
>TRBJ2-3|TRBV5-1|17
CASSPPERGGMTDTQYF
>TRBJ1-2|TRBV29-1|14
CSVVEGAPHYGYTF
>TRBJ2-5|TRBV7-9|13
CASSYRTEETQYF
>TRBJ1-2|TRBV9|14
CASSVQASNYGYTF
>TRBJ1-1|TRBV7-2|16
CASSSGPYRVNTEAFF
>TRBJ2-3|TRBV19|15
CASSTQGFSADTQYF
>TRBJ2-1|TRBV7-6|13
CASSLELAREQFF
>TRBJ2-7|TRBV6-1|14
CASGRTAGTYEQYF
>TRBJ2-7|TRBV2|13
CATRQPGDYEQYF
>TRBJ1-5|TRBV19|13
CASAGQAVQPQHF